This note documents a single T cell receptor (beta chain) sequence. Its antigen is unknown. The authors' processing: ImmunoSEQ sequences covered only the junction and lacked quality scores; filtering therefore differed. Produced via immunoSEQ multiplex PCR; TCRdb's table is partial and in-frame only. The V and J calls and the clone size are those of that table, but D and trimming were determined from the DNA. The table records roughly 410,000 clones, roughly 96% of them present only once. Donors comprised healthy HIV-negative adults lacking recent acute infections or vaccinations. These data belong to a study of shared clonotypes between healthy human individuals. The study's findings and limits: Naive subsets tended to show greater estimated richness than memory subsets.

The V end lost 7 bases, the J end lost 0 bases, and 16 bases lay between the germline ends. The CDR3 sequence is 15 residues long. The TCR originated in a man aged 25 to 40 in good health. This chain connects TRBV6-7 to TRBJ2-7; D possibly corresponds to TRBD2 (6 bases). TRBV6-7 counts as an open reading frame of uncertain function. The sample was memory CD8+ T cells sorted from blood. Subset: CD45RO+ cells pooled with CCR7-negative TemRA cells. As DNA, the CDR3 is TGTGCCAGCACGGGGGAAAACTCCCTCTCCTACGAGCAGTACTTC. Residues: CASTGENSLSYEQYF.